The rows below give T cell receptor beta chains drawn from one sample of a study of CD8+ T cells in alopecia areata. Generated by immunoSEQ multiplex PCR, the TCRdb table keeps only in-frame clones and is missing some. The table has about 200,000 clones, around 56% seen once. Sequences were derived from CD4+ T cells sorted from blood, sampled at week 4, from a patient treated with tofacitinib. The source of these receptors is a human donor with alopecia areata. The CDR3 runs from the conserved cysteine through the conserved F or W. The D gene is left open where the match is weak. The listing skips clone size in some rows; elsewhere it reads once, few, many or a size class.

>TRBV29-1|TRBD1|TRBJ2-2|.
TGCAGCACAAGACAGGGGACAGGGAGTAGTGGGGAGCTGTTTTTT
CSTRQGTGSSGELFF
>TRBV20-1|.|TRBJ2-5|few
TGCAGTGCTAGCCAAGAGACCCAGTACTTC
CSASQETQYF
>TRBV12-5|TRBD1|TRBJ2-1|.
TGTGCTAGTGGTACACAGGGGTTACCCTACAATGAGCAGTTCTTC
CASGTQGLPYNEQFF
>TRBV30|TRBD1|TRBJ2-2|.
TGTGCCTGGAGTGCAAGACAGGGAATGAAGTTTTTT
CAWSARQGMKFF
>TRBV9|TRBD2|TRBJ2-3|.
TGTGCCAGCAGCCCCCATGCAGCGGGAACTAGCACAGATACGCAGTATTTT
CASSPHAAGTSTDTQYF
>TRBV29-1|.|TRBJ1-6|few
TGCAGCGTTGGCGACGGGATTGGTTCACCCCTCCACTTT
CSVGDGIGSPLHF
>TRBV30|.|TRBJ1-2|.
TGTGCCTGGAGTTCTACGCGTGGCTACACCTTC
CAWSSTRGYTF
>TRBV2|TRBD1|TRBJ2-1|.
TGTGCCAGCAGCCGAGAGTCAGGGGGCCGTCATGAGCAGTTCTTC
CASSRESGGRHEQFF
>TRBV10-3|.|TRBJ2-5|.
TGTGCCATCAGTGAGAACGGACAGTCGGGCGAGACCCAGTACTTC
CAISENGQSGETQYF
>TRBV6-5|.|TRBJ2-2|few
TGTGCCAGCAGTTACTGGACTCCAAACCCCGGGGAGCTGTTTTTT
CASSYWTPNPGELFF
>TRBV5-6|.|TRBJ2-7|.
TGTGCCAGCAGTTCGGGACCGGATACCTACGAGCAGTACTTC
CASSSGPDTYEQYF
>TRBV7-6|.|TRBJ1-6|.
TGTGCCAGCAGCTTATGGGGCGATAGAACCCCGAGTTCACCCCTCCACTTT
CASSLWGDRTPSSPLHF
>TRBV5-6|.|TRBJ2-1|.
TGTGCCAGCAGCCCATCCCTGACTAGAGGGTATGAGCAGTTCTTC
CASSPSLTRGYEQFF
>TRBV25-1|TRBD2|TRBJ2-5|.
TGTGCCAGCAGTGAAGGGACTAGCGGGCAAGAGACCCAGTACTTC
CASSEGTSGQETQYF
>TRBV6-5|.|TRBJ2-5|.
TGTGCCAGCAGTTCGGCCTCACGGGGAGAGACCCAGTACTTC
CASSSASRGETQYF
>TRBV30|.|TRBJ2-2|.
TGTGCCTCATACGGGGGGGAGCTGTTTTTT
CASYGGELFF
>TRBV12-5|.|TRBJ1-2|.
TGTGCTAGTGGTTTGTCGGGGGGACGGGTTGACTACACCTTC
CASGLSGGRVDYTF
>TRBV14|.|TRBJ1-2|few
TGTGCCAGCAGCCAAGTGAGGGCAGGATATGGCTACACCTTC
CASSQVRAGYGYTF
>TRBV7-2|.|TRBJ2-1|.
TGTGCCAGCAGCGAACAGGGGAGGGGTGAGCAGTTCTTC
CASSEQGRGEQFF
>TRBV7-2|.|TRBJ2-2|few
TGTGCCAGCAGCTTCCGGGGAATAAACACCGGGGAGCTGTTTTTT
CASSFRGINTGELFF
>TRBV4-3|.|TRBJ2-7|.
TGCGCCAGCAGCCAAGACGGGGCAGGCCCCTACGAGCAGTACTTC
CASSQDGAGPYEQYF
>TRBV2|TRBD1|TRBJ1-4|few
TGTGCCAGCAGGGACAGGGTGAATGAAAAACTGTTTTTT
CASRDRVNEKLFF
>TRBV11-3|.|TRBJ2-3|few
TGTGCCAGCAGCATCCACACAGATACGCAGTATTTT
CASSIHTDTQYF
>TRBV15|TRBD1|TRBJ2-5|few
TGTGCCACCAGCAGAGGGCCCCCAGGACAGGGGGCGCGTGAGACCCAGTACTTC
CATSRGPPGQGARETQYF
>TRBV29-1|.|TRBJ2-7|.
TGCAGCGTCGCCACTCTTGGAGGGACCAACGAGCAGTACTTC
CSVATLGGTNEQYF
>TRBV30|.|TRBJ1-5|.
TGTGCCTGGAGTGTACGTGCGGTCCAGCCCCAGCATTTT
CAWSVRAVQPQHF
>TRBV29-1|TRBD2|TRBJ2-5|.
TGCAGCGTTGCAGGTGCGGGGGTAGGAGGATATCAAGAGACCCAGTACTTC
CSVAGAGVGGYQETQYF
>TRBV27|.|TRBJ1-2|.
TGTGCCAGCAGTCCGAGGGCCCCCTTCTCGGTTGGCTACACCTTC
CASSPRAPFSVGYTF
>TRBV5-1|TRBD2|TRBJ2-3|.
TGCGCCAGCAGCTTGCCTAGCGGGGAGTACACAGATACGCAGTATTTT
CASSLPSGEYTDTQYF
>TRBV7-9|.|TRBJ2-6|.
TGTGCCAGCAGTGTTCAGAGAGGTGGGGCCAACGTCCTGACTTTC
CASSVQRGGANVLTF
>TRBV11-2|.|TRBJ2-7|.
TGTGCCAGCAGCTATGTCATAGTCAGGGATGAGAGCTACGAGCAGTACTTC
CASSYVIVRDESYEQYF